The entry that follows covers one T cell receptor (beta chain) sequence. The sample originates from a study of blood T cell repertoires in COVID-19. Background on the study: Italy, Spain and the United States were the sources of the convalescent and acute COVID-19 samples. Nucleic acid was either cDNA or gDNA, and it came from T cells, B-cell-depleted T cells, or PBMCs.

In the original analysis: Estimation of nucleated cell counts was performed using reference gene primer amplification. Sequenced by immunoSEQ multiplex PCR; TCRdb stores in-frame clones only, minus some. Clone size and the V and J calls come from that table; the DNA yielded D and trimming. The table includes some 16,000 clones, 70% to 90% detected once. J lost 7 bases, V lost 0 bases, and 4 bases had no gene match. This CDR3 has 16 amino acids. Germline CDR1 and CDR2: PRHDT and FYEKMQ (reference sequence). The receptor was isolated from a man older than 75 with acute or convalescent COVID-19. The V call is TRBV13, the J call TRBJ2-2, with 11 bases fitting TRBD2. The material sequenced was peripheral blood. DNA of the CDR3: TGTGCCAGCAGCTTAGGTAGCGGGGGGGCCTACGGGGAGCTGTTTTTT. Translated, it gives CASSLGSGGAYGELFF.